One and the same sample provided the 20 T cell receptor beta chains below, sequenced in a study of blood T cell repertoires in COVID-19. Method: immunoSEQ multiplex PCR; TCRdb's copy keeps in-frame clones and lacks some. Of roughly 63,000 clones in the sample, almost 80% were seen once. The specimen was peripheral blood. Every receptor here comes from an elderly man with acute or convalescent COVID-19.

This clone was recorded only once. The CDR3, as DNA: TGTGCCAGCAGCTTCCCTAGCGGGGGTCATGGGTACAATGAGCAGTTCTTC. Translating it yields CASSFPSGGHGYNEQFF. The J gene is TRBJ2-1, the V gene TRBV7-9, with 10 bases identical to TRBD2. V lost 3 bases and J lost 4; bases outside the gene matches: 9. The CDR3 is 17 amino acids. Germline V gives CDR1 SEHNR, CDR2 FQNEAQ (reference sequence). The complete variable domain, with remaining parts taken from reference TRBV7-9 and TRBJ2-1, reads DTGVSQNPRHKITKRGQNVTFRCDPISEHNRLYWYRQTLGQGPEFLTYFQNEAQLEKSRLLSDRFSAERPKGSFSTLEIQRTEQGDSAMYLCASSFPSGGHGYNEQFFGPGTRLTVL.

The V call is TRBV12-3 or TRBV12-4, the J call TRBJ1-2, with TRBD1 matching 7 bases. This CDR3 comprises 12 residues. V gave up 4 bases and J gave up 8 bases; unmatched junction bases: 4. In DNA form, the CDR3 reads TGTGCCAGCAGTTCTGACAGGGTAGGCTACACCTTC. Translating it yields CASSSDRVGYTF.

J is TRBJ2-3 and V is TRBV19, with a possible D match to TRBD2 (6 bases). The V end was cut by 4 bases, the J end by 3 bases, with 8 bases between. There are 13 residues in the CDR3. Germline lookup yields CDR1 LNHDA and CDR2 SQIVND (reference sequence). DNA of the CDR3: TGTGCCAGTAGTACTAGCGAGACAGATACGCAGTATTTT. Translated: CASSTSETDTQYF.

This chain connects TRBV18 to TRBJ1-5, with D hard to call. This CDR3 has 14 amino acids. Germline V gene lookup returns CDR1 KGHSH and CDR2 LQKENI. V lost 6 bases to trimming and J lost 7 bases, with 16 bases between them. The CDR3 sequence: CASSLGREHQPQHF. The CDR3 nucleotides are TGTGCCAGCTCCCTAGGCCGGGAGCACCAGCCCCAGCATTTT.

J is TRBJ1-3 and V is TRBV19, with D unclear. This CDR3 comprises 15 residues. Germline-derived CDR1 and CDR2 are LNHDA and SQIVND (reference sequence). Trimming took off 4 bases at V and 0 bases at J, with 10 bases between the two ends. The CDR3 coding sequence is TGTGCCAGTAGTACCAGACTCGGCTCTGGAAACACCATATATTTT. Translated: CASSTRLGSGNTIYF. Filled out from reference TRBV19 and TRBJ1-3, the complete variable domain reads DGGITQSPKYLFRKEGQNVTLSCEQNLNHDAMYWYRQDPGQGLRLIYYSQIVNDFQKGDIAEGYSVSREKKESFPLTVTSAQKNPTAFYLCASSTRLGSGNTIYFGEGSWLTVV.

The rearrangement joins TRBV6-5 to TRBJ1-1; D uncertain. This CDR3 comprises 15 residues. Germline values: CDR1 MNHEY, CDR2 SVGAGI. V was pared by 2 bases and J by 1 base, with 11 bases between. Here the CDR3 DNA reads TGTGCCAGCAGTTACATCTCGGCGGGGAACACTGAAGCTTTCTTT. Its protein product is CASSYISAGNTEAFF.

The rearrangement uses TRBV18 and TRBJ1-2; D not resolved. From germline, CDR1 is KGHSH and CDR2 LQKENI. There are 15 residues in the CDR3. The V and J ends lost 2 bases and 6 bases respectively, with 16 bases between them. The CDR3 loop reads CASSPTQVEENGYTF. CDR3 in DNA: TGTGCCAGCTCACCAACCCAGGTGGAAGAAAATGGCTACACCTTC.

The rearrangement joins TRBV6-5 to TRBJ1-2; D gene uncertain. The V and J ends lost 2 bases and 7 bases respectively, with 11 bases between them. The CDR3 runs 13 residues. Germline lookup yields CDR1 MNHEY and CDR2 SVGAGI. The CDR3 nucleotides are TGTGCCAGCAGTTACCGTCAGGAGGGTGGCTACACCTTC. As protein: CASSYRQEGGYTF.

CDR3 region: CASSLTGVYGYTF. The CDR3 coding sequence is TGTGCCAGCAGCCTGACAGGAGTCTATGGCTACACCTTC. The chain combines TRBV2 with TRBJ1-2; D possibly corresponds to TRBD1 (6 bases). The CDR3 is 13 residues long. With 6 bases removed from V and 4 bases from J, the gap between germline ends came to 12 bases. Germline CDR1 reads SNHLY; CDR2 reads FYNNEI.

The chain employs TRBV9 and TRBJ2-7, with 10 positions matching TRBD1. J gave up 0 bases and V 8 bases, and 5 bases lay outside the gene matches. The CDR3 totals 14 residues. Germline V gives CDR1 SGDLS, CDR2 YYNGEE. Here the CDR3 DNA reads TGTGCCAGGGGGGACAGGGGTGGCTCCTACGAGCAGTACTTC. It codes for CARGDRGGSYEQYF.

For the CDR3, the DNA is TGTGCCATCAGTGCCCTGAGCACTGAAGCTTTCTTT. Translation gives CAISALSTEAFF. The J gene is TRBJ1-1, the V gene TRBV10-3; D is unclear. Trimming removed 4 bases at V and 4 bases at J, with 7 bases between. The CDR3 runs 12 residues. Germline loops: CDR1 ENHRY, CDR2 SYGVKD.

This clone turned up a few times. The chain couples TRBV2 to TRBJ1-2; D not resolved. The V gene lost 1 base and the J gene lost 1 base, with 7 bases spanning the gap. There are 14 residues in the CDR3. Germline V lookup: CDR1 SNHLY, CDR2 FYNNEI. The CDR3 coding sequence is TGTGCCAGCAGTGAAGATTTAAATAACTATGGCTACACCTTC. It yields the protein CASSEDLNNYGYTF.

In its sample, this clone was seen once. The chain employs TRBV5-6 and TRBJ2-3, with 12 positions matching TRBD1. The CDR3 totals 16 residues. Germline loops: CDR1 SGHDT, CDR2 YYEEEE. V was clipped by 2 bases and J by 4 bases; unmatched bases: 5. The CDR3 reads CASSLPGQGAADTQYF. CDR3 bases: TGTGCCAGCAGCTTACCGGGACAGGGGGCTGCAGATACGCAGTATTTT.

The chain links TRBV5-1 to TRBJ2-5, with 9 positions matching TRBD2. With V trimmed by 4 bases and J by 4 bases, 5 bases remained unmatched. The CDR3 sequence is 14 residues long. Per the germline V gene, CDR1 is SGHRS and CDR2 is YFSETQ. The CDR3 DNA is TGCGCCAGCAGCCAAGCGGGAGGCCCAGAGACCCAGTACTTC. Protein product: CASSQAGGPETQYF. The whole variable domain, remainder taken from reference TRBV5-1 and TRBJ2-5, is KAGVTQTPRYLIKTRGQQVTLSCSPISGHRSVSWYQQTPGQGLQFLFEYFSETQRNKGNFPGRFSGRQFSNSRSEMNVSTLELGDSALYLCASSQAGGPETQYFGPGTRLLVL.

The V and J genes are TRBV5-1 and TRBJ1-5, with D possibly TRBD1 on 6 matching bases. The germline V gene encodes CDR1 SGHRS and CDR2 YFSETQ. The CDR3 loop spans 15 amino acids. With 4 bases removed from V and 2 bases from J, the gap between germline ends came to 13 bases. The CDR3 sequence is CASSPSAGGNQPQHF. CDR3 nucleotide sequence: TGCGCCAGCAGCCCAAGCGCAGGGGGCAATCAGCCCCAGCATTTT.

The chain has TRBV5-5 and TRBJ1-2; 8 bases map to TRBD1. The CDR3 extends over 15 amino acids. Germline loops: CDR1 SGHKS, CDR2 YYEKEE (reference sequence). The ends lost 4 bases at V and 3 bases at J; junction bases unmatched: 8. The CDR3: CASSMRTGFDYGYTF. Written as DNA, the CDR3 is TGTGCCAGCAGCATGCGGACAGGGTTTGACTATGGCTACACCTTC. Full variable domain (remainder filled in from reference TRBV5-5 and TRBJ1-2): DAGVTQSPTHLIKTRGQQVTLRCSPISGHKSVSWYQQVLGQGPQFIFQYYEKEERGRGNFPDRFSARQFPNYSSELNVNALLLGDSALYLCASSMRTGFDYGYTFGSGTRLTVV.

The rearrangement links TRBV19 to TRBJ1-2; the D gene is possibly TRBD1 (6 bases). CDR1 and CDR2 from the germline V gene are LNHDA and SQIVND (reference sequence). The ends were cut back, 4 bases at V and 4 bases at J, with 16 bases in the middle. The length of the CDR3 is 15 residues. The DNA for the CDR3 is TGTGCCAGTAGTACAGGGGACCGGCCCGGCTATGGCTACACCTTC. Protein: CASSTGDRPGYGYTF.

This clone was seen once. The chain is built from TRBV5-5 and TRBJ2-1; D is unclear. Per the germline V gene, CDR1 is SGHKS and CDR2 is YYEKEE (reference sequence). Trimming cost V 0 bases and J 7 bases, with 11 bases left between them. This CDR3 is built from 14 residues. The CDR3 DNA is TGTGCCAGCAGCTTGGGCCAGTCTTGGAATGAGCAGTTCTTC. Translation gives CASSLGQSWNEQFF.

The rearrangement uses TRBV2 and TRBJ2-5, with TRBD1 matching over 7 bases. The CDR3 is 15 residues long. Germline assignment: CDR1 SNHLY and CDR2 FYNNEI. The V and J ends lost 0 bases and 2 bases, in that order; junction bases with no gene match: 3. The CDR3 spells CASSEASGQQETQYF. In DNA form, the CDR3 reads TGTGCCAGCAGTGAAGCGTCGGGACAGCAAGAGACCCAGTACTTC.

This clone has only one observation. This chain connects TRBV3-1 (or the pseudogene TRBV3-2) to TRBJ2-1, with 8 bases that match TRBD2. The germline V gene encodes CDR1 LGHDT and CDR2 YNNKEL (reference sequence). Germline trimming cut 0 bases from V and 4 bases from J; bases unmatched to any gene: 5. CDR3 length: 16 residues. CDR3 loop: CASSQDGGGIYNEQFF. CDR3 sequence (DNA): TGTGCCAGCAGCCAAGATGGCGGGGGGATATACAATGAGCAGTTCTTC.